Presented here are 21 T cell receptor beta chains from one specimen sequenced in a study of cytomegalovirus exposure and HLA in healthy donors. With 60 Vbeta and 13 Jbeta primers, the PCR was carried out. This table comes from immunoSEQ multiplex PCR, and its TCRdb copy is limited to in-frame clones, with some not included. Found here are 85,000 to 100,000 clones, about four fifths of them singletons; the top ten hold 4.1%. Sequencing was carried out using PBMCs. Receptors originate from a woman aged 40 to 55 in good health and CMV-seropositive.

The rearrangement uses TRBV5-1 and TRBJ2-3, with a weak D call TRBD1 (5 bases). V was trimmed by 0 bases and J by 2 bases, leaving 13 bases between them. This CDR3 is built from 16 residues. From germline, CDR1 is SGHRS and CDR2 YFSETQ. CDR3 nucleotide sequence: TGCGCCAGCAGCTTGGTTCCCAGGGTTTACACAGATACGCAGTATTTT. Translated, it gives CASSLVPRVYTDTQYF.

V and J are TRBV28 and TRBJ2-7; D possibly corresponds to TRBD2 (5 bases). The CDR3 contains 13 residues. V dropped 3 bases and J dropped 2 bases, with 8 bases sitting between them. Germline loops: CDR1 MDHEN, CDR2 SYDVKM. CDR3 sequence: CASSFGVAYEQYF. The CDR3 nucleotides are TGTGCCAGCAGTTTCGGGGTTGCCTACGAGCAGTACTTC.

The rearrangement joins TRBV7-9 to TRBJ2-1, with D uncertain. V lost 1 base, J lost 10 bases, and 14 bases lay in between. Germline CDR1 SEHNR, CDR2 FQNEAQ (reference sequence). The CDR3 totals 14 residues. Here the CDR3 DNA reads TGTGCCAGCAGCTTAGAAGGCCCGGCTAGAGAGCAGTTCTTC. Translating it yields CASSLEGPAREQFF.

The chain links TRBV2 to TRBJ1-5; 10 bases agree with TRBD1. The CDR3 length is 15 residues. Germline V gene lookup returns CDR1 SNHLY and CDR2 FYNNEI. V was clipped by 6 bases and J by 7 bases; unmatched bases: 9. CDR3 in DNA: TGTGCCAGCAGAACGGGGGACAGGGGAAGACAGCCCCAGCATTTT. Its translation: CASRTGDRGRQPQHF.

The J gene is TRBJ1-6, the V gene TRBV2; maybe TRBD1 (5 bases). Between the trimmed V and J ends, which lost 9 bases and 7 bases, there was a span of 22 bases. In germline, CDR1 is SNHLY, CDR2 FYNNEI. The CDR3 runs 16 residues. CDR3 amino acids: CARRKGQGPWNSPLHF. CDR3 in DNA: TGTGCCAGAAGGAAGGGTCAGGGCCCCTGGAATTCACCCCTCCACTTT.

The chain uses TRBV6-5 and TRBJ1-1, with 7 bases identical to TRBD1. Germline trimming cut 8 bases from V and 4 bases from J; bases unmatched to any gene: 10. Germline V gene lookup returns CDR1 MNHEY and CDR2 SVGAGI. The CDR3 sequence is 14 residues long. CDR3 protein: CASRKETGLTEAFF. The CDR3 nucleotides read TGTGCCAGCCGGAAGGAGACAGGGCTCACTGAAGCTTTCTTT.

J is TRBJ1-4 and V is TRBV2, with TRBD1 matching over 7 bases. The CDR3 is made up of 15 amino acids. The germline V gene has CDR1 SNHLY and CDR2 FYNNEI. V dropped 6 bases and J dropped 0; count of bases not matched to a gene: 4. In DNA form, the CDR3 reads TGTGCCAGCAGGGCTCAGGGGGCAACTAATGAAAAACTGTTTTTT. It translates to CASRAQGATNEKLFF.

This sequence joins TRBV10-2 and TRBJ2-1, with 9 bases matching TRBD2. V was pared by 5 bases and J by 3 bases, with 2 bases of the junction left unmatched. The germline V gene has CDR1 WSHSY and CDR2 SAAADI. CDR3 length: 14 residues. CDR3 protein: CASSKREDYNEQFF. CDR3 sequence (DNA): TGCGCCAGCAGTAAGCGGGAGGACTACAATGAGCAGTTCTTC.

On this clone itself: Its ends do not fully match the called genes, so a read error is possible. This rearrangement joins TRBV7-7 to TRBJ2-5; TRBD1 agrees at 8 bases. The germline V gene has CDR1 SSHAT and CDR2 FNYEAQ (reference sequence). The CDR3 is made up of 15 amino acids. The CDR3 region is CASSNTGTGGETQYF. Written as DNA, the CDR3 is TGTGCTAGCAGCAACACCGGGACAGGCGGAGAGACCCAGTACTTC.

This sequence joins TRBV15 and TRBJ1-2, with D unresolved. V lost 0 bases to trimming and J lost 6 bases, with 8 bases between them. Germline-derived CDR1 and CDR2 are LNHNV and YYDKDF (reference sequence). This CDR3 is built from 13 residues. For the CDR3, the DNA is TGTGCCACCAGCAGAGATCTGGGCGATGGCTACACCTTC. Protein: CATSRDLGDGYTF.

CDR3 in DNA: TGTGCCAGCAGTCCCGACAGAAATCAGCCCCAGCATTTT. Its protein is CASSPDRNQPQHF. The chain has TRBV6-4 and TRBJ1-5, with a weak D call TRBD1 (5 bases). This CDR3 is built from 13 residues. V was pared by 5 bases and J by 4 bases, with 9 bases between. Germline V lookup: CDR1 MRHNA, CDR2 SNTAGT.

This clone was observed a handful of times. CDR3 DNA: TGTGCCAGCTCCCCGGGACAGGGAAATGAAAAACTGTTTTTT. It encodes CASSPGQGNEKLFF. The chain joins TRBV18 to TRBJ1-4, with TRBD1 matching 9 bases. CDR3 length: 14 amino acids. V dropped 6 bases and J dropped 5; count of bases not matched to a gene: 4. Germline CDR1 reads KGHSH; CDR2 reads LQKENI.

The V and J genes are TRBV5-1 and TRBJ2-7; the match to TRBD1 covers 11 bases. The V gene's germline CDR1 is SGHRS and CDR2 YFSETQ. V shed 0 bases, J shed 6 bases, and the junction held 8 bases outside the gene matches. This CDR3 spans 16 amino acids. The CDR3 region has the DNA TGCGCCAGCAGCTTGGAAGGACAGGGGGCTTTCAGCGAGCAGTACTTC. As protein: CASSLEGQGAFSEQYF.

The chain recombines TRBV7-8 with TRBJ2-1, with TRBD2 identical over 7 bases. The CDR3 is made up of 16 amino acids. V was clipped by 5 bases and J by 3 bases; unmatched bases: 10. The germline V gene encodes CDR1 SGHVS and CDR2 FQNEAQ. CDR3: CASSAQWTSFYNEQFF. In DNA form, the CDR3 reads TGTGCCAGCAGCGCTCAATGGACTAGTTTCTACAATGAGCAGTTCTTC.

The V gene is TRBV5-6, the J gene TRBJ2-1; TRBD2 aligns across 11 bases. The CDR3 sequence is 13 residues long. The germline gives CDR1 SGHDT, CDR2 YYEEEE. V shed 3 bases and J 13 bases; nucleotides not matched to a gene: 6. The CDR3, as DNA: TGTGCCAGCAGCTATACTAGCGGGAGTGGCCAGTTCTTC. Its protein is CASSYTSGSGQFF.

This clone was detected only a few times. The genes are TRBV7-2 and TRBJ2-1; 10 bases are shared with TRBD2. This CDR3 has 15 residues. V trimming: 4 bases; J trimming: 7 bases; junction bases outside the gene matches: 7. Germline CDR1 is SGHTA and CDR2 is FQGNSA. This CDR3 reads CASSYLAGVLNEQFF. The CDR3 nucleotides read TGTGCCAGCAGCTACCTAGCGGGAGTTCTGAATGAGCAGTTCTTC.

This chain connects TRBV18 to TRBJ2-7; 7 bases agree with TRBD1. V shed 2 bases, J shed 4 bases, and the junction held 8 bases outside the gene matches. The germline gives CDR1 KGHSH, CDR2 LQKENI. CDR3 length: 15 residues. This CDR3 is CASSPDIGTDYEQYF. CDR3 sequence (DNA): TGTGCCAGCTCACCAGATATCGGGACAGATTACGAGCAGTACTTC.

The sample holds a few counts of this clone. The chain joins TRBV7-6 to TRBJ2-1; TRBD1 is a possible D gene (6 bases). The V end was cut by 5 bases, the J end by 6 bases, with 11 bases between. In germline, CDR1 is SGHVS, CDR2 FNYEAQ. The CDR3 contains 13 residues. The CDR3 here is CASSHNRVNEQFF. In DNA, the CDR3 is TGTGCCAGCAGCCATAACAGGGTCAATGAGCAGTTCTTC. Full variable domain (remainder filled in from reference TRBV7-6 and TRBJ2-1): GAGVSQSPRYKVTKRGQDVALRCDPISGHVSLYWYRQALGQGPEFLTYFNYEAQQDKSGLPNDRFSAERPEGSISTLTIQRTEQRDSAMYRCASSHNRVNEQFFGPGTRLTVL.

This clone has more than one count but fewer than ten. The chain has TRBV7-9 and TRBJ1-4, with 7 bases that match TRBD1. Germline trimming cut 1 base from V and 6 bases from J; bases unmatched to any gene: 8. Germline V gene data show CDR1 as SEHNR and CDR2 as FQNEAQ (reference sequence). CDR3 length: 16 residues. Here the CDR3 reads CASSLGLVGQDEKLFF. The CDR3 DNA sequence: TGTGCCAGCAGCTTAGGTTTAGTAGGACAGGATGAAAAACTGTTTTTT.

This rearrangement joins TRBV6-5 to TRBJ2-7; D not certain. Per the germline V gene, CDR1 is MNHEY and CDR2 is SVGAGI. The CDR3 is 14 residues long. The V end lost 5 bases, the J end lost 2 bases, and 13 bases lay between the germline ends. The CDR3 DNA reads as TGTGCCAGCAGTGTCGGAGATCAGCCCTACGAGCAGTACTTC. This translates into CASSVGDQPYEQYF.

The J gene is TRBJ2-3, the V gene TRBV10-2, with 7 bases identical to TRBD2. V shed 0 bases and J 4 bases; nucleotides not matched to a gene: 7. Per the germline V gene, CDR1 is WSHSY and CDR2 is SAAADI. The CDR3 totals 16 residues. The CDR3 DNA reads TGCGCCAGCAGTGAGTCTCGGCGGGGGACCTCAGATACGCAGTATTTT. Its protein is CASSESRRGTSDTQYF.